This record looks at one T cell receptor (beta chain) sequence and its context. Antigen: not known. CDR1 is SGHTA, CDR2 FQGNSA, per germline. The CDR3 is 15 amino acids. J gave up 3 bases and V 4 bases, and 7 bases lay outside the gene matches. Tagging with unique molecular identifiers was a feature of the TCR beta cDNA libraries. TCRdb recomputed calls from the PCR reads with MiXCR, one row per CDR3 protein. The sample shows roughly 800,000 distinct CDR3 sequences, around 27% of them seen only once. The sample belongs to a study of post-analysis software for immune sequencing data. Notes on the study in general: Included in a set of roughly five TRBV segments more frequent in patients than controls were TRBV5-6, TRBV5-1 and TRBV20-1.

The sequenced sample was blood. The receptor was derived from a girl between 5 and 17 years old with multiple sclerosis. The genes are TRBV7-2 and TRBJ2-3; the match to TRBD1 covers 7 bases. Written as DNA, the CDR3 is TGTGCCAGCAGCTGGTCCAGGGGGACGACAGATACGCAGTATTTT. Translation gives CASSWSRGTTDTQYF.